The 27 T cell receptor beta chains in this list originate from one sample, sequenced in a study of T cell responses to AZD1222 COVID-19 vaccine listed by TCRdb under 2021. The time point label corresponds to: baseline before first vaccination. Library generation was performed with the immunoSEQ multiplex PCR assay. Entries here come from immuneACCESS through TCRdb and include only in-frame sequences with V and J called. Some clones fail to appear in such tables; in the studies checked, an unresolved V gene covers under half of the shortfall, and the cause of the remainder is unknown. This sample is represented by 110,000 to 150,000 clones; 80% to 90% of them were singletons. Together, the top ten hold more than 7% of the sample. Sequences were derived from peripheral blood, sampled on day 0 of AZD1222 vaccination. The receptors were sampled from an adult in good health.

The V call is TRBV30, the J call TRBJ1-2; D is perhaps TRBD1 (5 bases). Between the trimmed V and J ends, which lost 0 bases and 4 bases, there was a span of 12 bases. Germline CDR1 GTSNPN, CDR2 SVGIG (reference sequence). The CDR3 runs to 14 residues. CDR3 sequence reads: CAWSVKGIPYGYTF. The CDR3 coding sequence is TGTGCCTGGAGTGTAAAGGGGATCCCCTATGGCTACACCTTC.

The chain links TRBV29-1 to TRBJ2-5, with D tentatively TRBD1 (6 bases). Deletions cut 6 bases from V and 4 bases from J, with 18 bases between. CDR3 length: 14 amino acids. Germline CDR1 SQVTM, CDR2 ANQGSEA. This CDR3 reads CSVRKYRVGETQYF. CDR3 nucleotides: TGCAGCGTACGTAAATACAGGGTCGGAGAGACCCAGTACTTC.

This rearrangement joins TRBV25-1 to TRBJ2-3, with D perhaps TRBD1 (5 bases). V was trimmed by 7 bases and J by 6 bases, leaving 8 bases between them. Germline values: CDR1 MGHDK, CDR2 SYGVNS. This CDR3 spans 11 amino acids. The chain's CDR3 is CASTSGDTQYF. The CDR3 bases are TGTGCCAGCACCTCAGGGGATACGCAGTATTTT.

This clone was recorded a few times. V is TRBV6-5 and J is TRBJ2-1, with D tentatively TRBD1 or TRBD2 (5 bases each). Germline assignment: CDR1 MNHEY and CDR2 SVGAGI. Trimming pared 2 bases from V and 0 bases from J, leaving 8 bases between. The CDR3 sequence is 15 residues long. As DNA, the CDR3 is TGTGCCAGCAGTTACCGGGACGTCTCCTACAATGAGCAGTTCTTC. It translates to CASSYRDVSYNEQFF.

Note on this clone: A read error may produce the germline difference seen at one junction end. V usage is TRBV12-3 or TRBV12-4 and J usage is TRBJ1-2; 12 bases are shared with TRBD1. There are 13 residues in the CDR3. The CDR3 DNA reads TGTGCCAGCAGTGGGACGGGACAGGGGGCGCGGATCTTC. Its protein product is CASSGTGQGARIF.

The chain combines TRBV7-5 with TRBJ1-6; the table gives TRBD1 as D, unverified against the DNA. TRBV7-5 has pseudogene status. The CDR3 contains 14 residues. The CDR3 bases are TGTGCCAGAAGCTTAAGGACAGATAATTCACCCCTCCACTTT. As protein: CARSLRTDNSPLHF.

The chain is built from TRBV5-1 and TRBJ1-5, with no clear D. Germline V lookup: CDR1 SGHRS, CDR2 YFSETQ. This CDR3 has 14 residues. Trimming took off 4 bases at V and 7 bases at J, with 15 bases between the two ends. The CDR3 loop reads CASSLDPDGQPQHF. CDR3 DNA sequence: TGCGCCAGCAGCCTGGACCCCGACGGGCAGCCCCAGCATTTT.

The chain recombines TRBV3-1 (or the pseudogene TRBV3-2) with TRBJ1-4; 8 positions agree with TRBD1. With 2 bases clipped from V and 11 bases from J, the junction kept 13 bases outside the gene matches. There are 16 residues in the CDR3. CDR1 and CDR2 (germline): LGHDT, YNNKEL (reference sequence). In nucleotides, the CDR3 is TGTGCCAGCAGCCAACCGGGTCCGGTCCAGGGGGCTAAACTGTTTTTT. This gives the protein CASSQPGPVQGAKLFF.

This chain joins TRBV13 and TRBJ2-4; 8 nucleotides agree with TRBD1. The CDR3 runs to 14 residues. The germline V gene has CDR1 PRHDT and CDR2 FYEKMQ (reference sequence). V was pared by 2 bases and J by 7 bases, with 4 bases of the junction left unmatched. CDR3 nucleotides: TGTGCCAGCAGCTTACTCACAGGGGGGAACATTCAGTACTTC. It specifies CASSLLTGGNIQYF.

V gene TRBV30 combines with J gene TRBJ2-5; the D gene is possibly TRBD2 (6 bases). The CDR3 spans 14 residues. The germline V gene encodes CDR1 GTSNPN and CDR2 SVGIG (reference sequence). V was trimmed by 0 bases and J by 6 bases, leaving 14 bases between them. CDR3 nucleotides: TGTGCCTGGAGTGTAGGAGCGGGCAGCCAGACCCAGTACTTC. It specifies CAWSVGAGSQTQYF. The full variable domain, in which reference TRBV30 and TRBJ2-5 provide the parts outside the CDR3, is SQTIHQWPATLVQPVGSPLSLECTVEGTSNPNLYWYRQAAGRGLQLLFYSVGIGQISSEVPQNLSASRPQDRQFILSSKKLLLSDSGFYLCAWSVGAGSQTQYFGPGTRLLVL.

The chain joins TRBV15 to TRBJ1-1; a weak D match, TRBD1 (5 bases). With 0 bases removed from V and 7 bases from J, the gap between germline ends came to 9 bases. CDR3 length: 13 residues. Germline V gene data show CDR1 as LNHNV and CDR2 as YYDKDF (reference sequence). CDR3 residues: CATSRDWGGEAFF. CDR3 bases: TGTGCCACCAGCAGAGATTGGGGCGGTGAAGCTTTCTTT.

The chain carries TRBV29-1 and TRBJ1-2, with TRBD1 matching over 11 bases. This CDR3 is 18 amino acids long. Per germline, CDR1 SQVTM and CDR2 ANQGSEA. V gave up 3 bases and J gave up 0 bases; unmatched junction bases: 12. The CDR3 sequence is CSVDGVGTGGTTNYGYTF. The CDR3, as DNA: TGCAGCGTTGATGGTGTGGGGACAGGGGGAACTACTAACTATGGCTACACCTTC.

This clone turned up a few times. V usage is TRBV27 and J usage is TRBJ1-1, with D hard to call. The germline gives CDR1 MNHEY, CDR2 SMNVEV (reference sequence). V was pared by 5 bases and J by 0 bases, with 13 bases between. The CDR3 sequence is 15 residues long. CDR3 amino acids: CASSLIPGVNTEAFF. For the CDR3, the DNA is TGTGCCAGCAGTCTCATCCCCGGCGTGAACACTGAAGCTTTCTTT.

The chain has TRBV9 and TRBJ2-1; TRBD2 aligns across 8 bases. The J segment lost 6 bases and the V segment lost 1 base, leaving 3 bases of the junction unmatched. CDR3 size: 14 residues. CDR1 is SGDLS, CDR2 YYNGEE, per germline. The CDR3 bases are TGTGCCAGCAGCGTAATGGGGACTAGCAATGAGCAGTTCTTC. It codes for CASSVMGTSNEQFF.

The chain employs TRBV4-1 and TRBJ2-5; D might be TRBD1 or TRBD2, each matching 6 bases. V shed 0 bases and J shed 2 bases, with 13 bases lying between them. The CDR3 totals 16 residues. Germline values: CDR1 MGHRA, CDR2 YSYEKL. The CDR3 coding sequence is TGCGCCAGCAGCCAAGATGACAGGCGGGGTCAAGAGACCCAGTACTTC. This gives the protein CASSQDDRRGQETQYF.

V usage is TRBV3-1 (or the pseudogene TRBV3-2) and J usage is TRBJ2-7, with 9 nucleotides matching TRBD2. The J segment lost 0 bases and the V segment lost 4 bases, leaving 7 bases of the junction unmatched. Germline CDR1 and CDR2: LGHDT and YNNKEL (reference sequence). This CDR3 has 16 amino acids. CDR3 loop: CASSLGLATPSYEQYF. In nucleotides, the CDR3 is TGTGCCAGCAGCCTCGGACTAGCGACCCCCTCCTACGAGCAGTACTTC.

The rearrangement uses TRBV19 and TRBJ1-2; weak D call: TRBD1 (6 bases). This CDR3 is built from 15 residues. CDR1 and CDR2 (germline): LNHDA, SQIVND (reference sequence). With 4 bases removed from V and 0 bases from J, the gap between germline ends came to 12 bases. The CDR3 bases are TGTGCCAGTAGTAGCCCGGGGGGCACTAACTATGGCTACACCTTC. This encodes CASSSPGGTNYGYTF.

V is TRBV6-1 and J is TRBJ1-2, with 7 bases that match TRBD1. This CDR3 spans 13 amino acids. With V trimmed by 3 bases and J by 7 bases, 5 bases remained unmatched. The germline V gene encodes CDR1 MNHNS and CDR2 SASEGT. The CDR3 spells CASSERTGSGYTF. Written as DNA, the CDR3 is TGTGCCAGCAGTGAGCGGACAGGCTCTGGCTACACCTTC.

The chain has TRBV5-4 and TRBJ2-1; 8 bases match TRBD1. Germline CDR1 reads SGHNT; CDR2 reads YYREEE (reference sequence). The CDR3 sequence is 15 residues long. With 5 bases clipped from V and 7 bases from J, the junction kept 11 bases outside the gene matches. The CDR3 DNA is TGTGCCAGCAGTTACTTAACAGGGGGTTTTAATGAGCAGTTCTTC. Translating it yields CASSYLTGGFNEQFF.

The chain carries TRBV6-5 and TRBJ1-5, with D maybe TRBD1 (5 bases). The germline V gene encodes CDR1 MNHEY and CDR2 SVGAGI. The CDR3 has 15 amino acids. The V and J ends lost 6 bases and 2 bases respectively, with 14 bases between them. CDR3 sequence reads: CASSAGRSRNQPQHF. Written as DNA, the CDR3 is TGTGCCAGCAGCGCGGGACGATCCCGCAATCAGCCCCAGCATTTT.

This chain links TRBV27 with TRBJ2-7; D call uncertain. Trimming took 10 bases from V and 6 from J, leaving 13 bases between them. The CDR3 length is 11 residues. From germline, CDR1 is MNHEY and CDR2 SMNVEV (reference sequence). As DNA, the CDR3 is TGTGCCATCCATTTGGAGCTCGAGCAGTACTTC. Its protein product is CAIHLELEQYF.

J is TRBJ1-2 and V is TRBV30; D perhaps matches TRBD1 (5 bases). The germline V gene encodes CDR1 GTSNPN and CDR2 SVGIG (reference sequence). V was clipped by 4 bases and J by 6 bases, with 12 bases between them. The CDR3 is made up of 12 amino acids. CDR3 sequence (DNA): TGTGCCTGGACGTGGGACCGACATGGCTACACCTTC. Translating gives CAWTWDRHGYTF. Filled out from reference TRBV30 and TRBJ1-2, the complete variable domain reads SQTIHQWPATLVQPVGSPLSLECTVEGTSNPNLYWYRQAAGRGLQLLFYSVGIGQISSEVPQNLSASRPQDRQFILSSKKLLLSDSGFYLCAWTWDRHGYTFGSGTRLTVV.

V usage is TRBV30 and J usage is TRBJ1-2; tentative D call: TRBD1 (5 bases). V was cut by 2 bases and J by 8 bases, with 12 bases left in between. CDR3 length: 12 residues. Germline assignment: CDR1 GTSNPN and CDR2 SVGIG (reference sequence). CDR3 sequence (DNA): TGTGCCTGGAGTCCCAACGACAGAGGCTACACCTTC. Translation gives CAWSPNDRGYTF.

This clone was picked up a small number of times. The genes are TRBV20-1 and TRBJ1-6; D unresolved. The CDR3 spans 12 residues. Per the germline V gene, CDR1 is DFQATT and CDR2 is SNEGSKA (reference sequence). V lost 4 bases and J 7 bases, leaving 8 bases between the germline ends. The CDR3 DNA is TGCAGTGCTATTGACAACAATTCACCCCTCCACTTT. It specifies CSAIDNNSPLHF.

The CDR3 here is CASSSNRGSEAFF. The CDR3 DNA is TGTGCCAGCAGCTCTAACAGGGGTTCTGAAGCTTTCTTT. The J gene is TRBJ1-1, the V gene TRBV3-1 (or the pseudogene TRBV3-2), with 7 bases lining up with TRBD1. V was pared by 5 bases and J by 6 bases, with 6 bases of the junction left unmatched. The CDR3 consists of 13 residues. Germline V lookup: CDR1 LGHDT, CDR2 YNNKEL (reference sequence).

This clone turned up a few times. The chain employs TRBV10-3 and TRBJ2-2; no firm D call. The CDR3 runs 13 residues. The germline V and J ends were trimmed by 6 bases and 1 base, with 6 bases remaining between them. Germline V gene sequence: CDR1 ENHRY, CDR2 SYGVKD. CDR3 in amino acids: CAIRAENTGELFF. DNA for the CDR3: TGTGCCATCAGGGCAGAGAACACCGGGGAGCTGTTTTTT.

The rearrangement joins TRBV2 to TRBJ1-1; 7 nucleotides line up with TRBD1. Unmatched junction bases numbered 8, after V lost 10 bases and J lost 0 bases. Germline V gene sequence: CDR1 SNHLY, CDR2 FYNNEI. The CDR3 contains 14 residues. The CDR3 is CATRTGSMNTEAFF. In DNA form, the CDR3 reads TGTGCCACTCGGACAGGCTCGATGAACACTGAAGCTTTCTTT.